This T cell receptor (beta chain) was documented in a study of OX40 agonist ivuxolimab in advanced cancers. Study-wide results and caveats: People who partly responded at 0.1-3.0 mg/kg had some of the least clonal expansion seen. Clones of CD4+ and CD8+ blood T cells grew by week 6 at doses of 0.1 to 3.0 mg/kg.

As concerns this clone: The antigen remains undetermined.

Germline V gives CDR1 MDHEN, CDR2 SYDVKM. This CDR3 region has 17 residues. Trimming took 3 bases from V and 6 from J, leaving 20 bases between them. Produced via immunoSEQ multiplex PCR; TCRdb's table is partial and in-frame only. The repertoire consists of 150,000 to 190,000 clones, with around 94% occurring once and the leading ten covering 0.3% to 0.35%. The J gene is TRBJ2-2, the V gene TRBV28, with D tentatively TRBD2 (5 bases). Sequences were derived from CD4+ or CD8+ T cells sorted from blood, sampled in a trial of the OX40 agonist ivuxolimab. This receptor was taken from an adult with an advanced solid tumor such as melanoma, head and neck, liver or kidney cancer. This chain's CDR3 is CASSLALTGIVAGELFF. As DNA, the CDR3 is TGTGCCAGCAGTTTGGCCCTTACGGGGATCGTCGCCGGGGAGCTGTTTTTT.